A single TCR beta chain is shown here with its context. The source of the sample is a study of cytomegalovirus exposure and HLA in healthy donors. The germline gives CDR1 MNHNY, CDR2 SVGAGI (reference sequence). CDR3 length: 13 amino acids. V lost 3 bases, J lost 2 bases, and 5 bases lay in between. The PCR had 60 Vbeta and 13 Jbeta primers. Some clones are missing from TCRdb's copy, which holds only in-frame ones; the method was immunoSEQ multiplex PCR. The data hold about 200,000 clones, with 82% observed a single time. The TCR was taken from a woman aged 40 to 50 in good health and CMV-seronegative. This chain connects TRBV6-6 to TRBJ2-1, with D unclear. Specimen: PBMCs. CDR3 region: CASSYEAYNEQFF. Here the CDR3 DNA reads TGTGCCAGCAGTTATGAGGCCTACAATGAGCAGTTCTTC.